These 18 T cell receptor beta chains were sequenced from one sample in a study of Ad26.COV2.S vaccination and SARS-CoV-2 variants. As to treatment: 15 to 20 received Ad26.COV2.S at low or high dose, single or two shots; 5 received placebo; per-sample allocation not given. Sampling occurred on day 63 after the first vaccine or placebo injection. The data were produced by immunoSEQ multiplex PCR, yet TCRdb's version contains in-frame clones alone and is incomplete. The data show 300,000 to 400,000 clones, roughly 90% seen once. The sample here was peripheral blood, taken in a trial of Ad26.COV2.S vaccine versus placebo. The receptors derive from a person between 18 and 60 years old who received the Ad26.COV2.S COVID-19 vaccine or a placebo.

V gene TRBV28 combines with J gene TRBJ1-1; possibly TRBD1 for D (6 bases). Per germline, CDR1 MDHEN and CDR2 SYDVKM. The CDR3 covers 16 residues. Trimming took off 2 bases at V and 5 bases at J, with 18 bases between the two ends. CDR3 residues: CASSLGWPRGGTEAFF. CDR3 nucleotide sequence: TGTGCCAGCAGTTTAGGTTGGCCCAGGGGTGGGACTGAAGCTTTCTTT.

This chain links TRBV6-5 with TRBJ1-3; 7 nucleotides align to TRBD1. Germline trimming cut 0 bases from V and 6 bases from J; bases unmatched to any gene: 8. This CDR3 comprises 16 residues. Germline V gene sequence: CDR1 MNHEY, CDR2 SVGAGI. The CDR3 loop is CASSYSGTARANTIYF. DNA of the CDR3: TGTGCCAGCAGTTACTCGGGGACAGCCCGTGCAAACACCATATATTTT.

The chain links TRBV5-1 to TRBJ2-3; 9 nucleotides align to TRBD1. V shed 0 bases, J shed 2 bases, and the junction held 4 bases outside the gene matches. This CDR3 is 16 amino acids long. CDR1 is SGHRS, CDR2 YFSETQ, per germline. The CDR3 is CASSLEGQGYTDTQYF. The CDR3 coding sequence is TGCGCCAGCAGCTTGGAGGGACAGGGATACACAGATACGCAGTATTTT.

Notes on this clone: The junction and the germline gene differ at one end; a read error may be behind it. This chain joins TRBV27 and TRBJ1-1; 7 bases agree with TRBD1. The CDR3 covers 15 residues. CDR1 is MNHEY, CDR2 SMNVEV, per germline (reference sequence). CDR3: CASSVSGQANTEAFF. In nucleotides, the CDR3 is TGTGCCAGCAGTGTATCCGGACAGGCAAACACTGAAGCTTTCTTT.

This chain joins TRBV4-1 and TRBJ2-3, with 8 bases aligning to TRBD1. Germline V gives CDR1 MGHRA, CDR2 YSYEKL. J was trimmed by 2 bases and V by 0 bases; bases with no gene match: 13. The CDR3 is 19 amino acids. The CDR3 region is CASSQDPGGGLVDTDTQYF. CDR3 nucleotides: TGCGCCAGCAGCCAAGACCCAGGGGGCGGGCTCGTGGACACAGATACGCAGTATTTT.

The V gene is TRBV19, the J gene TRBJ1-3, with D possibly TRBD1 on 5 matching bases. The length of the CDR3 is 17 residues. V was clipped by 10 bases and J by 2 bases, with 24 bases between them. Germline CDR1 reads LNHDA; CDR2 reads SQIVND (reference sequence). This CDR3 reads CATAEQVVRGAGNTIYF. CDR3 in DNA: TGTGCCACCGCGGAACAGGTCGTTCGAGGGGCTGGAAACACCATATATTTT.

This chain uses TRBV7-2 with TRBJ2-1; 13 bases line up with TRBD2. Germline CDR1 reads SGHTA; CDR2 reads FQGNSA. CDR3 length equals 16 residues. V gave up 5 bases and J gave up 5 bases; unmatched junction bases: 6. The CDR3 sequence: CASSLTSGRTNNEQFF. In DNA, the CDR3 is TGTGCCAGCAGCCTGACTAGCGGGAGGACAAACAATGAGCAGTTCTTC.

The chain is built from TRBV3-1 (or the pseudogene TRBV3-2) and TRBJ2-7, with TRBD1 identical over 7 bases. The CDR3 has 15 residues. Per germline, CDR1 LGHDT and CDR2 YNNKEL (reference sequence). The V segment lost 0 bases and the J segment 3 bases; nucleotides outside the gene matches: 5. Here the CDR3 reads CASSQDLGQSYEQYV. The CDR3 DNA reads TGTGCCAGCAGCCAAGATTTGGGACAGAGCTACGAGCAGTACGTC.

The genes are TRBV11-3 and TRBJ1-5, with D maybe TRBD1 (5 bases). V gave up 6 bases and J gave up 0 bases, with 18 bases separating them. The CDR3 runs to 17 residues. Germline CDR1 and CDR2: SGHNT and YENEEA. CDR3 in amino acids: CASSPPGIWDSNQPQHF. The CDR3 coding sequence is TGTGCCAGCAGTCCCCCAGGGATCTGGGATAGCAATCAGCCCCAGCATTTT.

V is TRBV3-1 (or the pseudogene TRBV3-2) and J is TRBJ2-2; D gene unclear. V was trimmed by 0 bases and J by 4 bases, leaving 12 bases between them. Germline V gene sequence: CDR1 LGHDT, CDR2 YNNKEL (reference sequence). CDR3 size: 16 residues. CDR3 DNA sequence: TGTGCCAGCAGCCAAGATATCTCATCGGGCACCGGGGAGCTGTTTTTT. This encodes CASSQDISSGTGELFF.

The chain uses TRBV4-3 and TRBJ1-1, with a possible D match to TRBD1 (6 bases). The CDR3 extends over 14 amino acids. V lost 4 bases and J lost 3, with 12 bases in between. Germline CDR1 and CDR2: LGHNA and YSLEER. Here the CDR3 reads CASSPAQGYTEAFF. CDR3 sequence (DNA): TGCGCCAGCAGCCCAGCCCAGGGGTACACTGAAGCTTTCTTT.

V and J are TRBV18 and TRBJ2-7; D perhaps matches TRBD2 (5 bases). Germline CDR1 and CDR2: KGHSH and LQKENI. Deletions cut 3 bases from V and 0 bases from J, with 12 bases between. The CDR3 extends over 15 amino acids. The CDR3 DNA reads TGTGCCAGCTCACCCGAGGTAGGGAGCTCCTACGAGCAGTACGTC. It is translated as CASSPEVGSSYEQYV.

Regarding this clone: The identical CDR3 is also encoded by other nucleotide sequences in the sample. This sequence joins TRBV27 and TRBJ2-7; no reliable D call. Germline CDR1 and CDR2: MNHEY and SMNVEV (reference sequence). V lost 2 bases, J lost 1 base, and 6 bases lay in between. The CDR3 is 13 residues long. This CDR3 is CASSLTESYEQYF. The CDR3 bases are TGTGCCAGCAGTTTAACCGAATCCTACGAGCAGTACTTC.

This chain uses TRBV29-1 with TRBJ1-1; TRBD1 agrees at 9 bases. The germline V gene has CDR1 SQVTM and CDR2 ANQGSEA. CDR3 length equals 13 residues. Germline trimming cut 2 bases from V and 4 bases from J; bases unmatched to any gene: 2. CDR3 loop: CSVERDRATEAFF. DNA of the CDR3: TGCAGCGTTGAAAGGGACAGGGCCACTGAAGCTTTCTTT.

The rearrangement links TRBV18 to TRBJ2-7; D perhaps matches TRBD2 (5 bases). The germline V gene encodes CDR1 KGHSH and CDR2 LQKENI. Trimming shortened V by 5 bases and J by 4 bases, and 9 bases separated the two germline ends. The CDR3 length is 12 residues. The CDR3 DNA reads as TGTGCCAGCTCATCGGGGAGTTACGAGCAGTACTTC. Protein: CASSSGSYEQYF.

In regard to this clone: Other DNA variants within this sample encode the same CDR3. V and J are TRBV5-1 and TRBJ2-1, with D unresolved. CDR3 length: 15 residues. Germline CDR1 reads SGHRS; CDR2 reads YFSETQ. V shed 0 bases and J shed 0 bases, with 7 bases lying between them. The CDR3 nucleotides read TGCGCCAGCAGCTTGGGCGGCAGCTCCTACAATGAGCAGTTCTTC. Protein product: CASSLGGSSYNEQFF.

The chain links TRBV12-3 or TRBV12-4 to TRBJ1-1; 8 nucleotides align to TRBD1. V was pared by 3 bases and J by 7 bases, with 4 bases of the junction left unmatched. CDR3 length: 13 amino acids. The CDR3 sequence is CASSFPGQVEAFF. The CDR3 DNA sequence: TGTGCCAGCAGTTTCCCGGGACAGGTTGAAGCTTTCTTT.

This chain links TRBV7-9 with TRBJ1-1; no clear D gene. CDR3 size: 13 residues. Trimming cost V 6 bases and J 7 bases, with 15 bases left between them. Germline lookup yields CDR1 SEHNR and CDR2 FQNEAQ (reference sequence). CDR3 amino acids: CASSHSSSREAFF. The CDR3 DNA reads TGTGCCAGCAGTCACTCTTCCTCACGTGAAGCTTTCTTT.